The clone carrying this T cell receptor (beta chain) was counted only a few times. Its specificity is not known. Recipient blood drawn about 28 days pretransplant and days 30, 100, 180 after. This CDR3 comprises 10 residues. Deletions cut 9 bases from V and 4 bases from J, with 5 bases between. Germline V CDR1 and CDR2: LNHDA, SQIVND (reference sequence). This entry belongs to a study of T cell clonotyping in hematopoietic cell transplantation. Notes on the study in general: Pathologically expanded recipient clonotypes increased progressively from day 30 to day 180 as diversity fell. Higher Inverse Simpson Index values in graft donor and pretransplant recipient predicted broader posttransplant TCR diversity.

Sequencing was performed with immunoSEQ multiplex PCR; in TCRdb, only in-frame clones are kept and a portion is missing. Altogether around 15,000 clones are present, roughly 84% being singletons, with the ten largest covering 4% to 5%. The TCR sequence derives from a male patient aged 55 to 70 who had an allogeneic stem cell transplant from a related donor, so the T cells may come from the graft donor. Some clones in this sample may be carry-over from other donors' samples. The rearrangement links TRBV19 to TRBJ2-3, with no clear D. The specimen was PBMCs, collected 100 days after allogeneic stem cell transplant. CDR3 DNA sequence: TGTGCCAGCGAGTCAGATACGCAGTATTTT. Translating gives CASESDTQYF.